One and the same sample provided the 7 T cell receptor beta chains below, sequenced in a study of T cells and Merkel cell carcinoma outcomes. The repertoire was sequenced with immunoSEQ multiplex PCR; TCRdb's copy has only in-frame clones and lacks some. Recorded for this sample: roughly 27 clones. Sequencing was done on a sample of tumor tissue from Merkel cell carcinoma. The source is a human donor with Merkel cell carcinoma.

This chain connects TRBV7-9 to TRBJ1-1, with D possibly TRBD1 on 6 matching bases. The ends were cut back, 5 bases at V and 3 bases at J, with 19 bases in the middle. The germline CDR1 and CDR2 sequences are SEHNR and FQNEAQ (reference sequence). There are 16 residues in the CDR3. CDR3 protein: CASSLLGGPVDTEAFF. CDR3 DNA: TGTGCCAGCAGCCTACTGGGGGGCCCAGTCGACACTGAAGCTTTCTTT.

The rearrangement uses TRBV27 and TRBJ2-3; TRBD2 matches at 11 bases. The CDR3 has 16 amino acids. The ends lost 5 bases at V and 0 bases at J; junction bases unmatched: 4. Looked up from germline, CDR1 is MNHEY and CDR2 is SMNVEV (reference sequence). DNA for the CDR3: TGTGCCAGCAGTCCGACTAGCGGGATGAGCACAGATACGCAGTATTTT. Its protein is CASSPTSGMSTDTQYF.

As regards this clone: Other DNA sequences in the same sample also yield this CDR3. V gene TRBV5-1 combines with J gene TRBJ2-1, with D possibly TRBD1 on 6 matching bases. The CDR3 consists of 11 residues. Germline V gives CDR1 SGHRS, CDR2 YFSETQ. The V and J ends lost 5 bases and 7 bases respectively, with 7 bases between them. The CDR3 DNA sequence: TGCGCCAGCAGACAGGGAAATGAGCAGTTCTTC. It is translated as CASRQGNEQFF.

This chain uses TRBV20-1 with TRBJ2-1; D gene ambiguous. This CDR3 spans 11 amino acids. V lost 1 base and J lost 8, with 6 bases in between. Per the germline V gene, CDR1 is DFQATT and CDR2 is SNEGSKA (reference sequence). The CDR3 reads CSARGSYEQFF. CDR3 nucleotides: TGCAGTGCTAGAGGTAGCTATGAGCAGTTCTTC.

V gene TRBV7-9 combines with J gene TRBJ2-7; D not certain. Trimming cost V 1 base and J 3 bases, with 16 bases left between them. The CDR3 loop spans 16 amino acids. The germline CDR1 and CDR2 sequences are SEHNR and FQNEAQ (reference sequence). CDR3 residues: CASSLGGGSVHYEQYF. CDR3 in DNA: TGTGCCAGCAGCTTAGGAGGTGGGTCAGTTCACTACGAGCAGTACTTC. Using reference TRBV7-9 and TRBJ2-7 for the parts outside the CDR3, the full variable domain is DTGVSQNPRHKITKRGQNVTFRCDPISEHNRLYWYRQTLGQGPEFLTYFQNEAQLEKSRLLSDRFSAERPKGSFSTLEIQRTEQGDSAMYLCASSLGGGSVHYEQYFGPGTRLTVT.

The chain carries TRBV30 and TRBJ1-1; D remains unclear. The V end was cut by 8 bases, the J end by 1 base, with 14 bases between. The CDR3 has 13 residues. The germline gives CDR1 GTSNPN, CDR2 SVGIG (reference sequence). The CDR3, as DNA: TGTGCCGAGCGGTGGCGGCCGAACACTGAAGCTTTCTTT. Translating it yields CAERWRPNTEAFF. Filled out from reference TRBV30 and TRBJ1-1, the complete variable domain reads SQTIHQWPATLVQPVGSPLSLECTVEGTSNPNLYWYRQAAGRGLQLLFYSVGIGQISSEVPQNLSASRPQDRQFILSSKKLLLSDSGFYLCAERWRPNTEAFFGQGTRLTVV.

The rearrangement links TRBV29-1 to TRBJ2-7; 7 positions match TRBD1. In germline, CDR1 is SQVTM, CDR2 ANQGSEA. The CDR3 covers 14 residues. V trimming: 2 bases; J trimming: 5 bases; junction bases outside the gene matches: 9. The CDR3 DNA reads TGCAGCGTTGAATTATTTGACAGGGCGAACGAGCAGTACTTC. This codes for CSVELFDRANEQYF.